These 31 T cell receptor beta chains originate from one sample sequenced in a study of blood T cell repertoires in COVID-19. The assay was immunoSEQ multiplex PCR, and TCRdb's table has in-frame clones only and misses some. Of about 230,000 clones detected, approximately 89% appear once; the ten largest clones hold approximately 4.3%. The sequenced sample was PBMCs or T cells enriched from blood (not recorded which). The receptors were gathered from a woman aged 25 to 39 with acute COVID-19.

The V gene is TRBV7-2, the J gene TRBJ2-3; 8 nucleotides agree with TRBD2. The CDR3 contains 12 residues. Germline-derived CDR1 and CDR2 are SGHTA and FQGNSA. The ends lost 2 bases at V and 11 bases at J; junction bases unmatched: 3. CDR3: CASSLPGLVQYF. CDR3 coding DNA: TGTGCCAGCAGCTTACCGGGACTAGTGCAGTATTTT.

This clone was found a few times. V is TRBV28 and J is TRBJ1-2; TRBD1 is a possible D gene (5 bases). In germline, CDR1 is MDHEN, CDR2 SYDVKM. The V end lost 7 bases, the J end lost 2 bases, and 17 bases lay between the germline ends. This CDR3 has 15 amino acids. The CDR3 is CASILAQGGNYGYTF. The DNA of the CDR3 is TGTGCCAGCATCTTGGCCCAGGGTGGGAACTATGGCTACACCTTC.

The chain recombines TRBV27 with TRBJ2-6; D might be TRBD1 (5 bases). The CDR3 is 15 amino acids. Per the germline V gene, CDR1 is MNHEY and CDR2 is SMNVEV (reference sequence). Trimming pared 4 bases from V and 2 bases from J, leaving 9 bases between. The CDR3 DNA sequence: TGTGCCAGCAGTTATGGGGCCCCTGGGGCCAACGTCCTGACTTTC. Its translation is CASSYGAPGANVLTF.

V is TRBV13 and J is TRBJ1-3; possibly TRBD1 for D (5 bases). Trimming stripped 0 bases from V and 2 bases from J, with 5 bases between. The CDR3 loop spans 14 amino acids. The germline CDR1 and CDR2 sequences are PRHDT and FYEKMQ (reference sequence). The CDR3 region is CASSLGRAGNTIYF. For the CDR3, the DNA is TGTGCCAGCAGCTTAGGCAGGGCTGGAAACACCATATATTTT.

This sequence joins TRBV19 and TRBJ1-2; TRBD1 aligns across 7 bases. Germline assignment: CDR1 LNHDA and CDR2 SQIVND (reference sequence). CDR3 size: 14 residues. Germline trimming cut 9 bases from V and 2 bases from J; bases unmatched to any gene: 9. The CDR3 sequence is CASNKMDRNYGYTF. In DNA form, the CDR3 reads TGTGCCAGCAATAAAATGGACAGGAACTATGGCTACACCTTC.

This clone has just one count. Other DNA sequences of this sample code for an identical CDR3. The chain couples TRBV24-1 to TRBJ2-1, with D possibly TRBD1 on 6 matching bases. Per the germline V gene, CDR1 is KGHDR and CDR2 is SFDVKD. V was trimmed by 4 bases and J by 5 bases, leaving 11 bases between them. This CDR3 contains 14 residues. In DNA, the CDR3 is TGTGCCACCAGTGACCCGGACAGAAACAATGAGCAGTTCTTC. This translates into CATSDPDRNNEQFF.

This CDR3 is CASSTGEGQPQHF. The CDR3 nucleotides read TGTGCCAGCAGCACAGGGGAAGGTCAGCCCCAGCATTTT. The gene calls are TRBV4-2 and TRBJ1-5; 7 nucleotides line up with TRBD1. J lost 6 bases, V lost 5 bases, and 4 bases had no gene match. The CDR3 length is 13 residues. CDR1 and CDR2 (germline): LGHNA, YNFKEQ.

V usage is TRBV19 and J usage is TRBJ2-2, with D perhaps matching TRBD2 (6 bases). There are 14 residues in the CDR3. V was clipped by 1 base and J by 3 bases, with 6 bases between them. CDR1 is LNHDA and CDR2 is SQIVND in the germline V gene (reference sequence). Written as DNA, the CDR3 is TGTGCCAGTAGTATAGGGAGGGACACCGGGGAGCTGTTTTTT. As protein: CASSIGRDTGELFF.

Points on this clone: Within the sample, other DNA sequences also encode this same CDR3. This chain joins TRBV6-5 and TRBJ2-7, with D perhaps matching TRBD1 (5 bases). The CDR3 consists of 13 residues. Germline lookup yields CDR1 MNHEY and CDR2 SVGAGI. V gave up 5 bases and J gave up 1 base, with 9 bases separating them. CDR3 protein: CASSPTGSYEQYF. In nucleotides, the CDR3 is TGTGCCAGCAGTCCTACAGGTTCCTACGAGCAGTACTTC.

This clone was seen once. V and J are TRBV6-5 and TRBJ2-5, with TRBD1 identical over 7 bases. Per the germline V gene, CDR1 is MNHEY and CDR2 is SVGAGI. V was clipped by 8 bases and J by 6 bases; unmatched bases: 6. The CDR3 runs to 12 residues. This chain's CDR3 is CASQDREKTQYF. CDR3 sequence (DNA): TGTGCCAGCCAAGACAGGGAGAAGACCCAGTACTTC.

The chain joins TRBV10-3 to TRBJ2-7, with 10 bases that match TRBD2. With V trimmed by 0 bases and J by 3 bases, 14 bases remained unmatched. Germline V gene lookup returns CDR1 ENHRY and CDR2 SYGVKD. The CDR3 contains 19 residues. CDR3 loop: CAISESTGMVAGGLYEQYF. The CDR3 DNA reads as TGTGCCATCAGTGAGTCAACGGGCATGGTAGCGGGGGGACTCTACGAGCAGTACTTC.

The CDR3 DNA reads as TGTGCCAGCAGCCGGAACCAGGGGGCAGGTGAAAAACTGTTTTTT. Its translation: CASSRNQGAGEKLFF. This chain joins TRBV27 and TRBJ1-4, with 8 positions matching TRBD1. After removal of 6 bases from V and 7 bases from J, the junction contained 10 bases not matched to a gene. This CDR3 spans 15 amino acids. Germline assignment: CDR1 MNHEY and CDR2 SMNVEV (reference sequence).

The chain recombines TRBV10-3 with TRBJ1-5; D is uncertain. Germline V CDR1 and CDR2: ENHRY, SYGVKD. The CDR3 has 14 amino acids. Trimming took off 3 bases at V and 0 bases at J, with 6 bases between the two ends. CDR3 loop: CAISELNSNQPQHF. The CDR3 DNA follows: TGTGCCATCAGTGAACTGAATAGCAATCAGCCCCAGCATTTT.

The chain combines TRBV15 with TRBJ1-4, with a weak D call TRBD1 (5 bases). Deletions cut 0 bases from V and 7 bases from J, with 15 bases between. Germline CDR1 is LNHNV and CDR2 is YYDKDF (reference sequence). This CDR3 has 16 residues. The CDR3, as DNA: TGTGCCACCAGCAGAGATGGCGGGGGTTCGAGTGAAAAACTGTTTTTT. It translates to CATSRDGGGSSEKLFF.

The chain links TRBV3-1 (or the pseudogene TRBV3-2) to TRBJ1-4; 9 bases are shared with TRBD1. V lost 4 bases to trimming and J lost 8 bases; unmatched junction nucleotides: 8. The length of the CDR3 is 15 residues. From germline, CDR1 is LGHDT and CDR2 YNNKEL (reference sequence). The CDR3 coding sequence is TGTGCCAGCAGCCCCCGGACAGGGGAAAGCGAAAAACTGTTTTTT. It specifies CASSPRTGESEKLFF.

The rearrangement uses TRBV20-1 and TRBJ2-7; 12 bases match TRBD1. CDR1 and CDR2 from the germline V gene are DFQATT and SNEGSKA (reference sequence). The V segment lost 3 bases and the J segment 5 bases; nucleotides outside the gene matches: 8. This CDR3 has 15 residues. The CDR3 region is CSASKGQGAADEQYF. The CDR3 bases are TGCAGTGCTAGTAAGGGACAGGGGGCGGCGGACGAGCAGTACTTC.

The chain employs TRBV9 and TRBJ2-3, with D perhaps TRBD1 (6 bases). The CDR3 contains 14 residues. Between the trimmed V and J ends, which lost 3 bases and 1 base, there was a span of 9 bases. Germline V gives CDR1 SGDLS, CDR2 YYNGEE. The CDR3 bases are TGTGCCAGCAGCGGTCCAGGGGGCACAGATACGCAGTATTTT. Translating gives CASSGPGGTDTQYF.

The rearrangement joins TRBV3-1 (or the pseudogene TRBV3-2) to TRBJ1-2; a weak D match, TRBD1 (5 bases). CDR1 is LGHDT, CDR2 YNNKEL, per germline (reference sequence). The CDR3 has 13 residues. V lost 3 bases and J 4 bases, leaving 9 bases between the germline ends. The CDR3 DNA reads TGTGCCAGCAGCCAGCAGGGTGCCTATGGCTACACCTTC. This gives the protein CASSQQGAYGYTF.

V and J are TRBV28 and TRBJ1-5; no reliable D call. CDR1 and CDR2 from the germline V gene are MDHEN and SYDVKM. The V end lost 5 bases, the J end lost 1 base, and 15 bases lay between the germline ends. The CDR3 is 16 amino acids. CDR3 sequence reads: CASSPDPRGSNQPQHF. The DNA for the CDR3 is TGTGCCAGCAGTCCTGACCCCCGAGGGAGCAATCAGCCCCAGCATTTT.

This clone was counted between two and nine times. The rearrangement links TRBV5-1 to TRBJ2-7, with 8 bases lining up with TRBD1. This CDR3 spans 14 amino acids. CDR1 is SGHRS and CDR2 is YFSETQ in the germline V gene. The V and J ends lost 3 bases and 5 bases, in that order; junction bases with no gene match: 7. Here the CDR3 reads CASSYRTGTDEQYF. The CDR3 nucleotides read TGCGCCAGCAGCTACCGGACAGGGACTGACGAGCAGTACTTC.

CDR3 in amino acids: CASSQPGQRSGNTIYF. In DNA form, the CDR3 reads TGTGCCAGCTCACAACCGGGACAGCGCTCTGGAAACACCATATATTTT. The chain employs TRBV18 and TRBJ1-3; 7 nucleotides line up with TRBD1. Germline assignment: CDR1 KGHSH and CDR2 LQKENI. V shed 4 bases and J 0 bases; nucleotides not matched to a gene: 6. The CDR3 consists of 16 residues.

The CDR3 DNA is TGTGCCAGCAGCTTTTTCCCATTAGCGGGGGAACCGAACAATGAGCAGTTCTTC. It encodes CASSFFPLAGEPNNEQFF. The V and J genes are TRBV7-2 and TRBJ2-1; 9 bases are a match to TRBD2. Looked up from germline, CDR1 is SGHTA and CDR2 is FQGNSA. This CDR3 is built from 18 residues. Trimming took 3 bases from V and 5 from J; bases not matched to a gene: 14.

This chain connects TRBV7-6 to TRBJ1-1, with D possibly being TRBD1 (5 bases). The length of the CDR3 is 15 residues. Germline CDR1 is SGHVS and CDR2 is FNYEAQ. Between the trimmed V and J ends, which lost 0 bases and 1 base, there was a span of 9 bases. The CDR3, as DNA: TGTGCCAGCAGCTTAGCTGGGGCACAGAACACTGAAGCTTTCTTT. It codes for CASSLAGAQNTEAFF.

The gene calls are TRBV7-9 and TRBJ1-1; D gene unclear. Trimming left V 4 bases short and J 5 bases short, with 8 bases between. The germline gives CDR1 SEHNR, CDR2 FQNEAQ (reference sequence). This CDR3 spans 12 amino acids. CDR3 DNA: TGTGCCAGCAGCTCGTCTCGGACTGAAGCTTTCTTT. Residues: CASSSSRTEAFF.

V and J are TRBV20-1 and TRBJ2-4, with D perhaps TRBD2 (6 bases). In germline, CDR1 is DFQATT, CDR2 SNEGSKA (reference sequence). The CDR3 covers 10 residues. Trimming left V 2 bases short and J 15 bases short, with 11 bases between. The CDR3 region is CSARKGLLYF. The CDR3 DNA sequence: TGCAGTGCTAGAAAGGGACTTCTGTACTTC.

The chain uses TRBV18 and TRBJ1-1; 10 positions match TRBD1. This CDR3 is 15 amino acids long. The junction had 2 bases not matched to a gene; V was cut back by 3 bases and J by 1 base. Per germline, CDR1 KGHSH and CDR2 LQKENI. The CDR3 DNA is TGTGCCAGCTCACCCAGGACAGGGGGGAACACTGAAGCTTTCTTT. It specifies CASSPRTGGNTEAFF. Drawing the rest from reference TRBV18 and TRBJ1-1, the complete variable domain is NAGVMQNPRHLVRRRGQEARLRCSPMKGHSHVYWYRQLPEEGLKFMVYLQKENIIDESGMPKERFSAEFPKEGPSILRIQQVVRGDSAAYFCASSPRTGGNTEAFFGQGTRLTVV.

This clone was seen once. The chain uses TRBV3-1 (or the pseudogene TRBV3-2) and TRBJ2-5, with TRBD1 identical over 9 bases. This CDR3 is built from 15 residues. V shed 0 bases, J shed 1 base, and the junction held 0 bases outside the gene matches. The germline gives CDR1 LGHDT, CDR2 YNNKEL (reference sequence). The DNA for the CDR3 is TGTGCCAGCAGCCAAGAACAGGGGGCCCAAGAGACCCAGTACTTC. Protein: CASSQEQGAQETQYF.

This sequence joins TRBV30 and TRBJ2-1, with 9 nucleotides matching TRBD2. The V gene end was trimmed by 3 bases and the J gene end by 8 bases; junction bases not matched to a gene: 11. CDR3 size: 15 residues. CDR1 and CDR2 from the germline V gene are GTSNPN and SVGIG (reference sequence). CDR3: CAWRKGTSSLHEQFF. The DNA of the CDR3 is TGTGCCTGGAGAAAGGGGACTAGCTCTCTTCATGAGCAGTTCTTC.

The CDR3 loop reads CASSQTGGKRFTGELFF. The CDR3 nucleotides are TGCGCCAGCAGCCAAACAGGGGGGAAGCGTTTCACCGGGGAGCTGTTTTTT. This rearrangement joins TRBV4-1 to TRBJ2-2; TRBD1 agrees at 8 bases. The CDR3 sequence is 17 residues long. V lost 2 bases to trimming and J lost 4 bases; unmatched junction nucleotides: 9. Germline lookup yields CDR1 MGHRA and CDR2 YSYEKL.

This clone was seen once. DNA for the CDR3: TGTGCCAGCAGTCTAGGACAGGCCTATGGCTACACCTTC. Translation: CASSLGQAYGYTF. J is TRBJ1-2 and V is TRBV6-5; 7 bases agree with TRBD1. The CDR3 has 13 residues. The V and J ends lost 5 bases and 4 bases, in that order; junction bases with no gene match: 4. Germline values: CDR1 MNHEY, CDR2 SVGAGI.

The rearrangement joins TRBV7-8 to TRBJ2-5; 8 bases map to TRBD2. J was trimmed by 2 bases and V by 5 bases; bases with no gene match: 7. Germline lookup yields CDR1 SGHVS and CDR2 FQNEAQ. The CDR3 length is 15 residues. The CDR3 here is CASSPVAGRQETQYF. The CDR3 bases are TGTGCCAGCAGCCCAGTAGCGGGGAGGCAAGAGACCCAGTACTTC.